This T cell receptor beta chain emerged from a study of CXCR3-negative and CXCR3-positive naive CD8 T cells. The study, taken as a whole, reports: Naive cells with CXCR3 showed TRB CDR3s that were more hydrophobic than those in CXCR3-negative naive cells.

TRB cDNA libraries were made by UMI-labeled 5' RACE. TCRdb reanalyzed the 5' RACE reads and collapses them to one entry per CDR3 protein, without DNA. The sample spans around 63,000 distinct CDR3 sequences; the ten largest clones claim 4% to 5.5%. The germline gives CDR1 SGHNT, CDR2 YENEEA. This CDR3 spans 14 amino acids. Comment on this clonotype: Its antigen is not known.

The TCR comes from a human donor in good health. Some clones in this sample may be carry-over from other donors' samples. The chain has TRBV11-3 and TRBJ1-1. The sample taken for sequencing was naive CXCR3+ CD8+ T cells from blood. Indicated subset: CD45RO-CCR7+CD27+CD95- naive CD8+ T cells expressing CXCR3 (TNR3+). The chain's CDR3 is CASSPWRMGTEAFF.